This T cell receptor (beta chain) derives from a study of blood T cells in healthy people across ages. Study findings and constraints: With unsorted PBMCs, a conclusive comparison of naive versus antigen-experienced cells was not possible.

This CDR3 is built from 15 residues. The ends lost 1 base at V and 10 bases at J; junction bases unmatched: 9. The germline CDR1 and CDR2 sequences are LGHNA and YSLEER. About this clonotype: As yet, its antigen is unknown.

For the second PCR, which ran for about 7 to 12 cycles, a sample-barcoded 5' primer and a J-beta primer mix were used. MiXCR was run by TCRdb on the 5' RACE reads, yielding one entry per CDR3 protein. There are 650,000 to 1,000,000 distinct CDR3 sequences in the sample; 35% to 40% occur only once, and 10% to 15% lies in the top ten. The TCR sequence derives from a man younger than 35 in good health. V gene TRBV4-3 combines with J gene TRBJ1-4; 7 bases are a match to TRBD1. Sequenced: blood. DNA for the CDR3: TGCGCCAGCAGCCAAGTGGACAGGCTCGAGGGAAAACTGTTTTTT. Translating it yields CASSQVDRLEGKLFF.